These 14 T cell receptor beta chains share one sample of origin, sequenced in a study of monozygotic twins with inflammatory bowel disease (dated by TCRdb to the late 2010s). The library was made by 5' RACE. Sequenced using an Illumina HiSeq 2500. Reprocessed by TCRdb, the reads give a single entry per CDR3 protein sequence, without DNA. The sample has about 380,000 distinct CDR3 sequences on record. The ten largest clonotypes hold roughly 2.6% of the sample. The sample taken for sequencing was blood. The receptors here all came from a human donor with ulcerative colitis or Crohn's disease, or a healthy co-twin of an affected twin (not recorded which).

The chain recombines TRBV7-8 with TRBJ1-1; checking the TCRdb D call of TRBD1 is not possible without DNA. There are 15 residues in the CDR3. Germline loops: CDR1 SGHVS, CDR2 FQNEAQ. This CDR3 is CASTRQGLMNTEAFF.

J is TRBJ1-2 and V is TRBV9; TCRdb gives TRBD1 as the D gene, but with no DNA this cannot be confirmed. Per germline, CDR1 SGDLS and CDR2 YYNGEE. The CDR3 has 14 amino acids. This CDR3 is CASSVRQANYGYTF. The full variable domain, rest sourced from reference TRBV9 and TRBJ1-2, is DSGVTQTPKHLITATGQRVTLRCSPRSGDLSVYWYQQSLDQGLQFLIQYYNGEERAKGNILERFSAQQFPDLHSELNLSSLELGDSALYFCASSVRQANYGYTFGSGTRLTVV.

The chain joins TRBV7-2 to TRBJ2-7; TCRdb designates TRBD1, a call that cannot be tested without DNA. This CDR3 has 14 amino acids. Germline CDR1 SGHTA, CDR2 FQGNSA. CDR3 amino acids: CASSPIGAAYEQYF.

The rearrangement uses TRBV5-1 and TRBJ2-1; TCRdb reports TRBD1, a call that lacks DNA to check it against. The germline CDR1 and CDR2 sequences are SGHRS and YFSETQ. This CDR3 is 14 amino acids long. The CDR3 region is CASSEGQTVAGQFF.

The chain is built from TRBV19 and TRBJ2-7; TCRdb picks TRBD1, but there is no DNA to check that call. The CDR3 extends over 14 amino acids. Looked up from germline, CDR1 is LNHDA and CDR2 is SQIVND (reference sequence). The CDR3 spells CASSIPGQGAEQYF.

V gene TRBV2 combines with J gene TRBJ1-5. The CDR3 has 15 residues. Germline CDR1 and CDR2: SNHLY and FYNNEI. CDR3 sequence: CASTEGSAAYQPQHF.

This chain joins TRBV6-4 and TRBJ2-1; TCRdb designates TRBD2, a call that cannot be tested without DNA. Per the germline V gene, CDR1 is MRHNA and CDR2 is SNTAGT. The CDR3 spans 19 residues. The CDR3 sequence is CASSDWTSGGPSSVNEQFF.

The V gene is TRBV5-1, the J gene TRBJ1-4; TCRdb lists TRBD1, though no DNA is available to test this call. This CDR3 region has 15 residues. Germline lookup yields CDR1 SGHRS and CDR2 YFSETQ. The CDR3 loop is CASRSWTGGNEKLFF.

The chain employs TRBV27 and TRBJ2-7; the D call from TCRdb, TRBD2, cannot be confirmed without DNA. This CDR3 comprises 15 residues. The germline CDR1 and CDR2 sequences are MNHEY and SMNVEV (reference sequence). The CDR3 sequence: CASSLLASGSYEQYF.

The CDR3 protein is CASSSLRMAAFGTGNTIYF. The chain combines TRBV11-1 with TRBJ1-3. Germline V CDR1 and CDR2: SGHAT, FQDESV (reference sequence). The CDR3 has 19 residues.

This chain connects TRBV6-6 to TRBJ1-6; the TRBD1 assignment by TCRdb is unverifiable without DNA. The CDR3 contains 14 residues. Germline CDR1 is MNHNY and CDR2 is SVGAGI (reference sequence). CDR3 region: CASSYVGQDSPLHF.

The rearrangement joins TRBV7-8 to TRBJ2-1; TCRdb outputs TRBD2, but without DNA this stays unchecked. Germline CDR1 reads SGHVS; CDR2 reads FQNEAQ. The CDR3 runs 13 residues. The chain's CDR3 is CATSPGTLMQQFF.

The gene calls are TRBV18 and TRBJ2-4. CDR1 is KGHSH and CDR2 is LQKENI in the germline V gene. The CDR3 has 16 amino acids. The CDR3 spells CASSPPGGLAKNILYF.

The chain links TRBV7-9 to TRBJ2-1. The CDR3 covers 15 residues. CDR1 and CDR2 from the germline V gene are SEHNR and FQNEAQ (reference sequence). The CDR3 region is CASSLASPTRHEQFF. Variable domain in full (rest from reference TRBV7-9 and TRBJ2-1): DTGVSQNPRHKITKRGQNVTFRCDPISEHNRLYWYRQTLGQGPEFLTYFQNEAQLEKSRLLSDRFSAERPKGSFSTLEIQRTEQGDSAMYLCASSLASPTRHEQFFGPGTRLTVL.